A selection of T cell receptor beta chains follows, all from one sample in a study of shared clonotypes between healthy human individuals. Repertoires were generated with immunoSEQ multiplex PCR, while TCRdb's copy carries only in-frame clones and drops some. The sample has 1.6 million or so clones, approximately 98.5% seen once. The sample taken for sequencing was naive CD4+ T cells sorted from blood. All receptors come from a young man in good health. The CDR3 runs from the conserved cysteine through the conserved F or W. Fields, in order: J gene, D gene, V gene, clone size, CDR3 DNA, CDR3 protein. D genes are given only for firm matches. Rows may omit the clone size; those that give it use once, few, many or a size class.

TRBJ2-7,.,TRBV4-1,.,TGCGCCAGCAGCCCAGTGGACCAGACCTACGAGCAGTACTTC,CASSPVDQTYEQYF
TRBJ2-4,.,TRBV11-2,.,TGTGCCAGCAGCTCACCGGTCTGGCGGGGGCTAGCCAAAAACATTCAGTACTTC,CASSSPVWRGLAKNIQYF
TRBJ2-2,.,TRBV30,.,TGTGCCTGGAGTGTACTTGGGGGCAGCACCGGGGAGCTGTTTTTT,CAWSVLGGSTGELFF
TRBJ2-2,TRBD2,TRBV30,.,TGTGCCTGGAAAGAACTAGCGGGGGCAAACACCGGGGAGCTGTTTTTT,CAWKELAGANTGELFF
TRBJ1-5,.,TRBV6-6,.,TGTGCCAGCAGTGGCAACCCTAATCAGCCCCAGCATTTT,CASSGNPNQPQHF
TRBJ2-1,TRBD2,TRBV5-1,.,TGCGCCAGCAGCTTGGGGCCAGCGGGAAACTTCTACAATGAGCAGTTCTTC,CASSLGPAGNFYNEQFF
TRBJ2-3,.,TRBV29-1,.,TGCAGCGCCGGTTCGGGTCCCACAGATACGCAGTATTTT,CSAGSGPTDTQYF
TRBJ1-4,.,TRBV5-1,.,TGCGCCAGCAGCGCCCGGGACGGGGGGAAACTGTTTTTT,CASSARDGGKLFF
TRBJ2-2,.,TRBV29-1,.,TGCAGCGTTGCTACAGCGGTCACCGGGGAGCTGTTTTTT,CSVATAVTGELFF
TRBJ2-6,.,TRBV5-1,.,TGCGCCAGCAGCTTTTTGCCAACCCACGAGGGACCTGGGGCCAACGTCCTGACTTTC,CASSFLPTHEGPGANVLTF
TRBJ2-2,TRBD2,TRBV7-9,.,TGTGCCAGCAGCTTAGGGCGGCTAGCGGGAGCGAACACCGGGGAGCTGTTTTTT,CASSLGRLAGANTGELFF
TRBJ1-2,.,TRBV14,.,TGTGCCAGCAGCCAAGACACCGGAGGTTTCTATGGCTACACCTTC,CASSQDTGGFYGYTF
TRBJ1-2,.,TRBV9,once,TGTGCCAGCAGCGTAGAAGTATCGGGCTATGGCTACACCTTC,CASSVEVSGYGYTF
TRBJ1-5,.,TRBV18,.,TGTGCCAGCTCACCACCGGGGGTCTCGGGGCCCCAGCATTTT,CASSPPGVSGPQHF
TRBJ1-5,TRBD1,TRBV6-1,.,TGTGCCACCCAGGGACAGTTCAATCAGCCCCAGCATTTT,CATQGQFNQPQHF
TRBJ2-2,.,TRBV6-5,.,TGTGCCACCTTCGGTAGGAACACCGGGGAGCTGTTTTTT,CATFGRNTGELFF
TRBJ1-1,.,TRBV19,.,TGTGCCAGTAGTATAGGACCCTGGGGTGAGGACACTGAAGCTTTCTTT,CASSIGPWGEDTEAFF
TRBJ2-7,TRBD2,TRBV7-2,.,TGTGCCAGCAGCCCGGTGGTAGCGGGAGGTAGATACGAGCAGTACTTC,CASSPVVAGGRYEQYF
TRBJ1-5,.,TRBV28,.,TGTGCCAGCAGCCGACCTTCAGGGAGAGGCAATCAGCCCCAGCATTTT,CASSRPSGRGNQPQHF
TRBJ2-7,.,TRBV5-4,.,TGTGCCAGCAGCTTGACGGGACCGGCCGAGCAGTACTTC,CASSLTGPAEQYF
TRBJ1-5,.,TRBV28,.,TGTGCCAGCAGTTTATTAGGGATTGGGGATCAGCCCCAGCATTTT,CASSLLGIGDQPQHF
TRBJ1-5,.,TRBV7-8,.,TGTGCCAGCAGCCTTAGAGGGGGAAGCAATCAGCCCCAGCATTTT,CASSLRGGSNQPQHF
TRBJ2-1,.,TRBV9,.,TGTGCCAGCAGTGTTAGAGCCGATGAGCAGTTCTTC,CASSVRADEQFF
TRBJ2-7,TRBD1,TRBV18,.,TGTGCCAGCTCACTCTCCACCGGGACAGATCTCTACGAGCAGTACTTC,CASSLSTGTDLYEQYF
TRBJ2-7,.,TRBV11-2,.,TGTGCCAGCTCTAGAAGGGGACCCTACGAGCAGTACTTC,CASSRRGPYEQYF
TRBJ1-2,.,TRBV5-4,once,TGTGCCAGCAGCTTCAGGGATCCTGGGTATGGCTACACCTTC,CASSFRDPGYGYTF
TRBJ2-5,TRBD1,TRBV28,.,TGTGCCAGCAGTCCGCCGACAGGGACCCAAGAGACCCAGTACTTC,CASSPPTGTQETQYF
TRBJ2-1,TRBD2,TRBV2,.,TGTGCCAGCAGGGAAGGACTAGATAATGAGCAGTTCTTC,CASREGLDNEQFF
TRBJ2-5,TRBD2,TRBV5-1,.,TGCGCCAGCAGCTTGGTACTAGCGGGAGGTCAAGAGACCCAGTACTTC,CASSLVLAGGQETQYF
TRBJ1-4,.,TRBV9,.,TGTGCCAGCAGCGTAGGTTGGGAAAATGCAACTAATGAAAAACTGTTTTTT,CASSVGWENATNEKLFF
TRBJ2-1,.,TRBV28,.,TGTGCCAGCAGTGCCCACCCGGTAAATGAGCAGTTCTTC,CASSAHPVNEQFF
TRBJ1-3,.,TRBV19,.,TGTGCCAGTATCCAGGACGTCTCTGGAAACACCATATATTTT,CASIQDVSGNTIYF
TRBJ2-5,TRBD1,TRBV15,.,TGTGCCACCAGCGGCCGGGACAGGGGAGGCGAGACCCAGTACTTC,CATSGRDRGGETQYF
TRBJ2-7,.,TRBV9,.,TGTGCCAGCAGCCCTCAGGTCTACGAGCAGTACTTC,CASSPQVYEQYF
TRBJ2-1,.,TRBV28,.,TGTGCCAGCAGTTTGAGTGGGGCCGTTGAGCAGTTCTTC,CASSLSGAVEQFF
TRBJ1-2,.,TRBV14,once,TGTGCCAGCAGCCAAGGAAACAGGTTCTATGGCTACACCTTC,CASSQGNRFYGYTF
TRBJ2-7,TRBD1,TRBV10-3,.,TGTGCCATCAGTGACGGACAGGGCGCCTACGAGCAGTACTTC,CAISDGQGAYEQYF
TRBJ2-7,TRBD2,TRBV9,.,TGTGCCAGCAGCCCTACCGGGACTAGTTTCTACGAGCAGTACTTC,CASSPTGTSFYEQYF
TRBJ1-2,.,TRBV9,.,TGTGCCAGCAGCGTAGACGGGTCAGTACTCGGCTACACCTTC,CASSVDGSVLGYTF
TRBJ1-5,.,TRBV19,.,TGTGCCAGTAGTATAGATCGGGGCCAAGCCCTCCATCAGCCCCAGCATTTT,CASSIDRGQALHQPQHF
TRBJ2-1,.,TRBV4-1,.,TGCGCCAGCAGCCAAGATCCTCATCCGGCTGACCTATTGGAGCAGTTCTTC,CASSQDPHPADLLEQFF
TRBJ2-7,.,TRBV29-1,.,TGCAGCGTTGGGACATTCTCCTACGAGCAGTACTTC,CSVGTFSYEQYF
TRBJ1-5,.,TRBV15,.,TGTGCCACCAGCGTCGACAGGATTAGCAATCAGCCCCAGCATTTT,CATSVDRISNQPQHF
TRBJ2-5,.,TRBV5-1,.,TGCGCCAGCAGCTTGGCCGACATAACTCAAGAGACCCAGTACTTC,CASSLADITQETQYF
TRBJ1-4,.,TRBV5-4,.,TGTGCCAGCAGCTTACAGGGTGGGGCCGGGTATAATGAAAAACTGTTTTTT,CASSLQGGAGYNEKLFF
TRBJ2-7,TRBD1,TRBV4-1,.,TGCGCCAGCAGCCCTTGGCCTCAGGGGGCGGGCGAGCAGTACTTC,CASSPWPQGAGEQYF
TRBJ2-3,.,TRBV7-3,.,TGTGCCAGCGGTTTGAGAGGGCCAACAGATACGCAGTATTTT,CASGLRGPTDTQYF
TRBJ1-2,.,TRBV7-9,.,TGTGCCAGCAGCTTAGAAGTTGGTCAGGGATATGGCTACACCTTC,CASSLEVGQGYGYTF
TRBJ2-3,.,TRBV5-4,.,TGTGCCAGCACCCGAGACTCGCGGGTCCTCCCAGGGCCAGATACGCAGTATTTT,CASTRDSRVLPGPDTQYF
TRBJ2-2,.,TRBV20-1,few,TGCAGTGCTACAGGGTCCGGGGAGCTGTTTTTT,CSATGSGELFF
TRBJ2-1,TRBD1,TRBV19,.,TGTGCCAGTAGTAGTGGACAGGGTGATATTGGCAATGAGCAGTTCTTC,CASSSGQGDIGNEQFF
TRBJ2-7,TRBD1,TRBV4-1,.,TGCGCCAGCAGCTCCCAACAGGGGGACCCCTACGAGCAGTACTTC,CASSSQQGDPYEQYF
TRBJ2-3,.,TRBV29-1,.,TGCAGCGCCTTGGGGGTCGGCACAGATACGCAGTATTTT,CSALGVGTDTQYF
TRBJ1-1,.,TRBV7-2,.,TGTGCCAGCAGCTTAGCGCTTCTTTCGGGGGTGGACACTGAAGCTTTCTTT,CASSLALLSGVDTEAFF
TRBJ1-5,.,TRBV18,.,TGTGCCAGCTCACCACGGGCCGGACCAGGGGCGGGTGGGGAGAATTTGCCCCAGCATTTT,CASSPRAGPGAGGENLPQHF
TRBJ2-5,TRBD1,TRBV15,.,TGTGCCACCAGCACTTGGGACAGGGGGCTTAAAGAGACCCAGTACTTC,CATSTWDRGLKETQYF
TRBJ2-5,TRBD2,TRBV2,once,TGTGCCAGCAGGGGACTAGCGGCCCAAGAGACCCAGTACTTC,CASRGLAAQETQYF
TRBJ2-3,TRBD2,TRBV5-1,.,TGCGCCAGTGGGACTAGCGGAGCAGATACGCAGTATTTT,CASGTSGADTQYF